These 30 T cell receptor beta chains share one sample of origin, sequenced in a study of T-cell memory formation after mild COVID-19 (dated by TCRdb to the early 2020s). Library preparation used 5' RACE. The data were produced on an Illumina NovaSeq 6000. The raw public data were reprocessed by TCRdb itself: fastp quality trimming at Q25, MiXCR clonotype calling, in-frame beta chains only. Under each unique CDR3 protein, matching rows form one entry showing the most common genes and DNA. This sample is represented by some 320,000 distinct CDR3 sequences; 14% of them were singletons. About 21% of the sample comes from the top ten. The specimen sequenced was PBMCs or a T cell subset sorted from them (not recorded which). The source is a young man who had mild COVID-19 (a few samples of this study predate the infection). The sample titles of this study are shuffled in the database, so cell type and time point are left out; the donor was told from shared clones.

The J gene is TRBJ2-5, the V gene TRBV2, with 7 bases matching TRBD1. The trim removed 10 bases at V and 2 bases at J, leaving 4 bases unmatched. The CDR3 contains 12 residues. Per germline, CDR1 SNHLY and CDR2 FYNNEI. CDR3 nucleotide sequence: TGTGCCACTACAGGGGTACAAGAGACCCAGTACTTC. Protein product: CATTGVQETQYF.

The chain has TRBV24-1 and TRBJ2-6, with D possibly TRBD2 on 5 matching bases. Germline V gene lookup returns CDR1 KGHDR and CDR2 SFDVKD. V lost 4 bases and J 4 bases, leaving 10 bases between the germline ends. This CDR3 contains 15 residues. The CDR3 sequence: CATSDPGRGANVLTF. The CDR3 bases are TGTGCCACCAGTGACCCGGGAAGGGGGGCCAACGTCCTGACTTTC.

This clonotype came up many times. This chain links TRBV7-9 with TRBJ2-3; D might be TRBD2 (6 bases). The V end lost 5 bases, the J end lost 1 base, and 10 bases lay between the germline ends. Germline CDR1 is SEHNR and CDR2 is FQNEAQ (reference sequence). CDR3 length equals 14 residues. The CDR3 bases are TGTGCCAGCAGCCCCCAGCGGGGCACAGATACGCAGTATTTT. This gives the protein CASSPQRGTDTQYF.

The CDR3 here is CAGGKGFRETQYF. The CDR3 nucleotides are TGTGCCGGGGGGAAGGGTTTCCGAGAGACCCAGTACTTC. This chain joins TRBV2 and TRBJ2-5; D may be TRBD2 (6 bases). The CDR3 has 13 residues. Germline CDR1 and CDR2: SNHLY and FYNNEI. The V end was cut by 11 bases, the J end by 4 bases, with 17 bases between.

This clonotype turned up a few times. The chain carries TRBV7-2 and TRBJ2-7; 8 nucleotides line up with TRBD1. Trimming cost V 6 bases and J 5 bases; bases outside gene matches: 9. In germline, CDR1 is SGHTA, CDR2 FQGNSA. There are 14 residues in the CDR3. The CDR3 sequence: CASSLVDREHEQYF. The CDR3 DNA reads as TGTGCCAGCAGTTTGGTGGACAGGGAGCACGAGCAGTACTTC.

The V call is TRBV2, the J call TRBJ2-7, with a tentative D call TRBD1 (6 bases). Germline assignment: CDR1 SNHLY and CDR2 FYNNEI. Trimming stripped 1 base from V and 10 bases from J, with 11 bases between. The CDR3 sequence is 12 residues long. CDR3 in DNA: TGTGCCAGCAGTGAAGAGGTGGACAGCCAGTACTTC. Amino acids: CASSEEVDSQYF.

The table lists this clonotype with a few counts. The chain couples TRBV5-5 to TRBJ2-1; 9 bases are a match to TRBD1. The CDR3 extends over 16 amino acids. Germline CDR1 reads SGHKS; CDR2 reads YYEKEE (reference sequence). The ends lost 4 bases at V and 1 base at J; junction bases unmatched: 6. DNA of the CDR3: TGTGCCAGCAGCAACACCGGGACAGGGTCCTACAATGAGCAGTTCTTC. This encodes CASSNTGTGSYNEQFF.

This clonotype was counted between two and nine times. V gene TRBV18 combines with J gene TRBJ2-3, with D possibly being TRBD1 or TRBD2 (5 bases each). CDR1 is KGHSH and CDR2 is LQKENI in the germline V gene. Trimming shortened V by 2 bases and J by 7 bases, and 16 bases separated the two germline ends. The CDR3 has 15 residues. The CDR3 sequence is CASSPTLPPGHTQYF. The CDR3 coding sequence is TGTGCCAGCTCACCAACATTACCCCCGGGGCATACGCAGTATTTT. The full variable domain, completed using reference TRBV18 and TRBJ2-3, is NAGVMQNPRHLVRRRGQEARLRCSPMKGHSHVYWYRQLPEEGLKFMVYLQKENIIDESGMPKERFSAEFPKEGPSILRIQQVVRGDSAAYFCASSPTLPPGHTQYFGPGTRLTVL.

The sample holds a few counts of this clonotype. The chain links TRBV11-1 to TRBJ2-7, with D perhaps given as TRBD1 or TRBD2 (5 bases each). V was pared by 5 bases and J by 2 bases, with 16 bases between. Germline values: CDR1 SGHAT, CDR2 FQDESV (reference sequence). The CDR3 loop spans 15 amino acids. In DNA form, the CDR3 reads TGTGCCAGCAGCCCTGGCCTCGGGACCACCTACGAGCAGTACTTC. This sequence encodes CASSPGLGTTYEQYF.

The chain is built from TRBV7-9 and TRBJ1-2; TRBD1 matches 8 bases. Germline V gene sequence: CDR1 SEHNR, CDR2 FQNEAQ (reference sequence). J gave up 8 bases and V 5 bases, and 10 bases lay outside the gene matches. CDR3 length: 14 residues. The CDR3: CASSPSGQGEGYTF. The CDR3 DNA is TGTGCCAGCAGCCCCTCCGGACAGGGCGAAGGCTACACCTTC. The variable domain in full, with the rest retrieved from reference TRBV7-9 and TRBJ1-2, is DTGVSQNPRHKITKRGQNVTFRCDPISEHNRLYWYRQTLGQGPEFLTYFQNEAQLEKSRLLSDRFSAERPKGSFSTLEIQRTEQGDSAMYLCASSPSGQGEGYTFGSGTRLTVV.

This chain joins TRBV6-5 and TRBJ1-5, with TRBD1 identical over 9 bases. The CDR3 is made up of 13 amino acids. J was trimmed by 6 bases and V by 8 bases; bases with no gene match: 5. Germline V gene data show CDR1 as MNHEY and CDR2 as SVGAGI. CDR3 nucleotide sequence: TGTGCCAGCGGACAGGGGCCCGGTCAGCCCCAGCATTTT. This translates into CASGQGPGQPQHF.

This clonotype was counted a few times. This rearrangement joins TRBV12-3 or TRBV12-4 to TRBJ1-1; D ambiguous. The CDR3 sequence is 15 residues long. With 3 bases removed from V and 1 base from J, the gap between germline ends came to 12 bases. CDR3 region: CASSFFGQANTEAFF. The DNA for the CDR3 is TGTGCCAGCAGTTTTTTCGGCCAGGCGAACACTGAAGCTTTCTTT.

This chain uses TRBV12-3 or TRBV12-4 with TRBJ2-1; D is ambiguous. V was pared by 7 bases and J by 5 bases, with 9 bases between. This CDR3 has 12 amino acids. The DNA of the CDR3 is TGTGCCAGCAACTCCAGGCACAATGAGCAGTTCTTC. It yields the protein CASNSRHNEQFF.

This clonotype has more than one count but fewer than ten. V is TRBV9 and J is TRBJ2-3, with D unclear. CDR3 size: 15 residues. V gave up 2 bases and J gave up 4 bases, with 14 bases separating them. CDR1 is SGDLS, CDR2 YYNGEE, per germline. The chain's CDR3 is CASSVAYSTADTQYF. The CDR3 DNA follows: TGTGCCAGCAGCGTCGCTTATTCGACCGCAGATACGCAGTATTTT.

The chain links TRBV7-6 to TRBJ2-1; weak D call: TRBD2 (6 bases). The CDR3 has 13 residues. The V end lost 3 bases, the J end lost 9 bases, and 12 bases lay between the germline ends. From germline, CDR1 is SGHVS and CDR2 FNYEAQ. CDR3 DNA sequence: TGTGCCAGCAGCTTTGCGGGGCGGGGTGAGCAGTTCTTC. It encodes CASSFAGRGEQFF.

This clonotype was observed a few times. The gene calls are TRBV6-4 and TRBJ2-2; no reliable D call. The V gene's germline CDR1 is MRHNA and CDR2 SNTAGT. The V end was cut by 1 base, the J end by 5 bases, with 2 bases between. This CDR3 has 12 residues. The CDR3 is CASSDFTGELFF. DNA of the CDR3: TGTGCCAGCAGTGACTTTACCGGGGAGCTGTTTTTT.

The table lists this clonotype with a few counts. The chain links TRBV10-3 to TRBJ1-5; D is undetermined. Germline V gene sequence: CDR1 ENHRY, CDR2 SYGVKD. V was trimmed by 3 bases and J by 2 bases, leaving 8 bases between them. The CDR3 spans 14 residues. The CDR3 reads CAISDSPGNQPQHF. The CDR3 nucleotides are TGTGCCATCAGTGACTCCCCGGGCAATCAGCCCCAGCATTTT.

A few counts support this clonotype. The chain combines TRBV6-4 with TRBJ2-1, with D perhaps given as TRBD1 or TRBD2 (5 bases each). Trimming cost V 3 bases and J 8 bases, with 11 bases left between them. The CDR3 contains 13 residues. The germline V gene encodes CDR1 MRHNA and CDR2 SNTAGT. CDR3 sequence: CASSENLGDEQFF. The CDR3 coding sequence is TGTGCCAGCAGTGAAAACTTGGGGGATGAGCAGTTCTTC.

The chain links TRBV11-3 to TRBJ2-5, with D unresolved. Germline V gives CDR1 SGHNT, CDR2 YENEEA. The CDR3 is made up of 13 amino acids. Trimming removed 0 bases from V and 5 bases from J, with 7 bases in between. The CDR3 loop reads CASSLDSMETQYF. The DNA of the CDR3 is TGTGCCAGCAGCTTAGACTCCATGGAGACCCAGTACTTC.

This clonotype has at least ten counts. The chain employs TRBV4-1 and TRBJ2-1; the D call may be TRBD1 or TRBD2 (5 bases each). This CDR3 spans 18 amino acids. Germline CDR1 and CDR2: MGHRA and YSYEKL. V shed 0 bases and J shed 5 bases, with 20 bases lying between them. The CDR3 region has the DNA TGCGCCAGCAGCCAAGATCGAGGGGTTACCGAACGAAACAATGAGCAGTTCTTC. This encodes CASSQDRGVTERNNEQFF.

This clonotype was observed a handful of times. J is TRBJ1-2 and V is TRBV18; 8 bases agree with TRBD1. From germline, CDR1 is KGHSH and CDR2 LQKENI. V shed 3 bases and J 4 bases; nucleotides not matched to a gene: 10. This CDR3 region has 16 residues. The CDR3 DNA reads as TGTGCCAGCTCACCCCAACCTCGACAGGGGTCCTATGGCTACACCTTC. Translated, it gives CASSPQPRQGSYGYTF. The full variable domain, rest sourced from reference TRBV18 and TRBJ1-2, is NAGVMQNPRHLVRRRGQEARLRCSPMKGHSHVYWYRQLPEEGLKFMVYLQKENIIDESGMPKERFSAEFPKEGPSILRIQQVVRGDSAAYFCASSPQPRQGSYGYTFGSGTRLTVV.

In this sample, this clonotype turned up a few times. This sequence joins TRBV7-9 and TRBJ1-1; 10 positions match TRBD1. The CDR3 loop spans 15 amino acids. CDR1 and CDR2 from the germline V gene are SEHNR and FQNEAQ (reference sequence). J lost 5 bases, V lost 4 bases, and 7 bases had no gene match. The CDR3: CASSSDRGGRTEAFF. The CDR3 nucleotides read TGTGCCAGCAGCTCGGACAGGGGGGGGAGGACTGAAGCTTTCTTT.

The chain is built from TRBV5-1 and TRBJ2-7, with TRBD1 as a possible D gene (6 bases). V lost 4 bases and J lost 2, with 13 bases in between. The CDR3 has 14 amino acids. Germline lookup yields CDR1 SGHRS and CDR2 YFSETQ. The CDR3 region is CASSTNRDTYEQYF. DNA of the CDR3: TGCGCCAGCAGCACCAACAGGGATACCTACGAGCAGTACTTC.

The chain couples TRBV7-2 to TRBJ1-1; TRBD1 matches at 7 bases. The CDR3 has 12 residues. CDR1 and CDR2 (germline): SGHTA, FQGNSA. V lost 6 bases and J lost 6; bases outside the gene matches: 4. The CDR3 DNA follows: TGTGCCAGCAGAGCCCAGGGGGCTGAAGCTTTCTTT. It specifies CASRAQGAEAFF.

The chain is built from TRBV7-9 and TRBJ2-5; D is uncertain. CDR3 size: 12 residues. Germline lookup yields CDR1 SEHNR and CDR2 FQNEAQ (reference sequence). The ends were cut back, 3 bases at V and 5 bases at J, with 7 bases in the middle. Here the CDR3 reads CASSLTSETQYF. The CDR3 DNA is TGTGCCAGCAGCTTGACGAGTGAGACCCAGTACTTC. The full variable domain, its missing parts supplied by reference TRBV7-9 and TRBJ2-5, is DTGVSQNPRHKITKRGQNVTFRCDPISEHNRLYWYRQTLGQGPEFLTYFQNEAQLEKSRLLSDRFSAERPKGSFSTLEIQRTEQGDSAMYLCASSLTSETQYFGPGTRLLVL.

The sample holds a few counts of this clonotype. The V and J genes are TRBV4-1 and TRBJ1-5; D is undetermined. Germline CDR1 MGHRA, CDR2 YSYEKL. This CDR3 region has 13 residues. V lost 0 bases to trimming and J lost 7 bases, with 7 bases between them. CDR3 sequence (DNA): TGCGCCAGCAGCCAAGAATCCCAGCAGCCCCAGCATTTT. Translating gives CASSQESQQPQHF.

This chain uses TRBV5-1 with TRBJ2-3; TRBD2 is a possible D gene (6 bases). V was trimmed by 5 bases and J by 2 bases, leaving 12 bases between them. This CDR3 is built from 14 residues. Germline V lookup: CDR1 SGHRS, CDR2 YFSETQ. Written as DNA, the CDR3 is TGCGCCAGCAGTTTTGGGGAGGTCACAGATACGCAGTATTTT. It is translated as CASSFGEVTDTQYF.

This CDR3 reads CSGQFETDYGYTF. The CDR3 coding sequence is TGCAGCGGGCAATTCGAAACGGATTATGGCTACACCTTC. The V and J genes are TRBV29-1 and TRBJ1-2; D unresolved. V lost 7 bases and J 5 bases, leaving 17 bases between the germline ends. The V gene's germline CDR1 is SQVTM and CDR2 ANQGSEA. CDR3 length: 13 residues.

The rearrangement joins TRBV5-1 to TRBJ2-6, with D unclear. From germline, CDR1 is SGHRS and CDR2 YFSETQ. Deletions cut 2 bases from V and 2 bases from J, with 8 bases between. CDR3 length: 15 residues. The CDR3 sequence: CASSFDGAGANVLTF. The CDR3 nucleotides read TGCGCCAGCAGCTTCGATGGAGCTGGGGCCAACGTCCTGACTTTC. The complete variable domain, with remaining parts taken from reference TRBV5-1 and TRBJ2-6, reads KAGVTQTPRYLIKTRGQQVTLSCSPISGHRSVSWYQQTPGQGLQFLFEYFSETQRNKGNFPGRFSGRQFSNSRSEMNVSTLELGDSALYLCASSFDGAGANVLTFGAGSRLTVL.

This rearrangement joins TRBV9 to TRBJ1-1; the D is unclear. This CDR3 contains 14 residues. CDR1 is SGDLS, CDR2 YYNGEE, per germline. The V end lost 4 bases, the J end lost 10 bases, and 20 bases lay between the germline ends. The CDR3 loop reads CASSPNPGRLVAFF. In DNA form, the CDR3 reads TGTGCCAGCAGCCCAAACCCAGGCCGACTTGTAGCTTTCTTT.